A single sample gave rise to the 12 T cell receptor beta chains below, sequenced in a study of Tregs in tolerant kidney transplant recipients. Generated by immunoSEQ multiplex PCR, the TCRdb table keeps only in-frame clones and is missing some. The sample consists of tens of thousands of clones, 91% of them appearing once. Material: Tregs from blood. These receptors all stem from a human donor in good health.

The chain has TRBV5-1 and TRBJ2-3, with D possibly TRBD1 on 5 matching bases. Germline CDR1 and CDR2: SGHRS and YFSETQ. The CDR3 contains 13 residues. V shed 4 bases and J shed 1 base, with 7 bases lying between them. The CDR3 nucleotides read TGCGCCAGCAGCACGACAGGCACAGATACGCAGTATTTT. It specifies CASSTTGTDTQYF.

Written as DNA, the CDR3 is TGCGCCAGCAGCTTTTTGACGGGGGGCGGCTACACCTTC. Translated, it gives CASSFLTGGGYTF. This sequence joins TRBV5-1 and TRBJ1-2, with D possibly TRBD1 on 6 matching bases. The V and J ends lost 2 bases and 8 bases respectively, with 13 bases between them. The CDR3 length is 13 residues. CDR1 and CDR2 (germline): SGHRS, YFSETQ. The full variable domain, its missing parts supplied by reference TRBV5-1 and TRBJ1-2, is KAGVTQTPRYLIKTRGQQVTLSCSPISGHRSVSWYQQTPGQGLQFLFEYFSETQRNKGNFPGRFSGRQFSNSRSEMNVSTLELGDSALYLCASSFLTGGGYTFGSGTRLTVV.

This rearrangement joins TRBV29-1 to TRBJ2-7; D gene ambiguous. Germline V CDR1 and CDR2: SQVTM, ANQGSEA. The CDR3 is 12 residues long. V was shortened by 4 bases and J by 3 bases, with 10 bases between the two germline ends. CDR3 sequence (DNA): TGCAGCGTTGCCCCCTCAGGCTACGAGCAGTACTTC. Residues: CSVAPSGYEQYF.

The chain couples TRBV11-2 to TRBJ1-6; D is undetermined. The CDR3 sequence is 15 residues long. Germline values: CDR1 SGHAT, CDR2 FQNNGV. V shed 5 bases and J shed 7 bases, with 15 bases lying between them. DNA of the CDR3: TGTGCCAGCAGCCTCGTCGGGTATGGGAATTCACCCCTCCACTTT. Protein: CASSLVGYGNSPLHF.

This chain uses TRBV9 with TRBJ2-5; D not resolved. The CDR3 length is 13 residues. V shed 0 bases and J shed 1 base, with 4 bases lying between them. Per germline, CDR1 SGDLS and CDR2 YYNGEE. The CDR3 nucleotides read TGTGCCAGCAGCGTAGGGATCCAAGAGACCCAGTACTTC. Its protein product is CASSVGIQETQYF.

The rearrangement uses TRBV6-1 and TRBJ2-7; 8 bases are a match to TRBD2. V shed 4 bases, J shed 4 bases, and the junction held 9 bases outside the gene matches. This CDR3 has 15 amino acids. In germline, CDR1 is MNHNS, CDR2 SASEGT. DNA for the CDR3: TGTGCCAGCAGTGTCCTCCCGGGAGGGAGGTACGAGCAGTACTTC. This gives the protein CASSVLPGGRYEQYF.

This sequence joins TRBV7-3 and TRBJ1-5; D remains ambiguous. The V end lost 5 bases, the J end lost 6 bases, and 17 bases lay between the germline ends. This CDR3 has 15 amino acids. From germline, CDR1 is SGHTA and CDR2 FQGTGA. Here the CDR3 DNA reads TGTGCCAGCAGCCTGTCGGGCGCGGTTGGTCAGCCCCAGCATTTT. This sequence encodes CASSLSGAVGQPQHF.

This clone was counted once. The chain couples TRBV29-1 to TRBJ1-2, with TRBD1 matching over 9 bases. The CDR3 has 14 amino acids. Looked up from germline, CDR1 is SQVTM and CDR2 is ANQGSEA. V lost 7 bases, J lost 4 bases, and 10 bases stayed unmatched. This CDR3 is CSAVAQGAIYGYTF. CDR3 coding DNA: TGCAGCGCCGTCGCACAGGGGGCAATCTATGGCTACACCTTC. The entire variable domain, with the rest obtained from reference TRBV29-1 and TRBJ1-2, is as follows: SAVISQKPSRDICQRGTSLTIQCQVDSQVTMMFWYRQQPGQSLTLIATANQGSEATYESGFVIDKFPISRPNLTFSTLTVSNMSPEDSSIYLCSAVAQGAIYGYTFGSGTRLTVV.

This chain links TRBV6-4 with TRBJ2-7; 7 bases match TRBD1. The CDR3 consists of 20 residues. CDR1 is MRHNA, CDR2 SNTAGT, per germline. V was pared by 2 bases and J by 4 bases, with 23 bases of the junction left unmatched. The CDR3 nucleotides are TGTGCCAGCAGTGACCTACTGGGGACAGACAACACGAAGTCGGAATACGAGCAGTACTTC. It specifies CASSDLLGTDNTKSEYEQYF.

The V and J genes are TRBV18 and TRBJ1-5; TRBD1 agrees at 8 bases. The ends lost 4 bases at V and 3 bases at J; junction bases unmatched: 8. CDR1 and CDR2 from the germline V gene are KGHSH and LQKENI. The CDR3 has 16 amino acids. The CDR3, as DNA: TGTGCCAGCTCACGACAGGGGCGTGTTAACAATCAGCCCCAGCATTTT. Its translation: CASSRQGRVNNQPQHF. Filled out from reference TRBV18 and TRBJ1-5, the complete variable domain reads NAGVMQNPRHLVRRRGQEARLRCSPMKGHSHVYWYRQLPEEGLKFMVYLQKENIIDESGMPKERFSAEFPKEGPSILRIQQVVRGDSAAYFCASSRQGRVNNQPQHFGDGTRLSIL.

The chain couples TRBV6-1 to TRBJ2-1; D tentatively reads TRBD1 or TRBD2 (6 bases each). The V end was cut by 7 bases, the J end by 4 bases, with 14 bases between. The CDR3 contains 14 residues. Germline CDR1 reads MNHNS; CDR2 reads SASEGT. CDR3 sequence (DNA): TGTGCCAGCACTGTGGGGGGCTTTTACAATGAGCAGTTCTTC. Its protein is CASTVGGFYNEQFF.

This chain uses TRBV18 with TRBJ2-5; D gene unclear. The CDR3 is 13 amino acids. V was shortened by 5 bases and J by 0 bases, with 7 bases between the two germline ends. Per germline, CDR1 KGHSH and CDR2 LQKENI. CDR3 protein: CASSNGYQETQYF. CDR3 bases: TGTGCCAGCTCAAACGGGTACCAAGAGACCCAGTACTTC.